The clone carrying this TCR beta chain was detected once. In the original analysis: Amplified reference gene primers provided the basis for estimating nucleated cell counts. Clones were sequenced by immunoSEQ multiplex PCR, and TCRdb holds only the in-frame ones, with some missing. Clonal size and the V and J genes are those of that table, whereas D and trimming came from the DNA. The table has some 210,000 clones, about 88% seen once. CDR3 length equals 17 residues. The germline gives CDR1 SEHNR, CDR2 FQNEAQ (reference sequence). J was trimmed by 0 bases and V by 5 bases; bases with no gene match: 9. This sample stems from a study of blood T cell repertoires in COVID-19. At the level of the study: The origin of the acute and convalescent COVID-19 samples was the United States, Italy and Spain. PBMCs, B-cell-depleted T cells, or T cells provided the cDNA or gDNA that made up the material.

Sequencing was done on a sample of peripheral blood. The receptor was isolated from a woman aged 40 to 50 who had recovered from COVID-19. V and J are TRBV7-9 and TRBJ1-4; 7 bases align to TRBD1. In nucleotides, the CDR3 is TGTGCCAGCAGCCCTAGCAGGGGGTCCGCAACTAATGAAAAACTGTTTTTT. Translated, it gives CASSPSRGSATNEKLFF.